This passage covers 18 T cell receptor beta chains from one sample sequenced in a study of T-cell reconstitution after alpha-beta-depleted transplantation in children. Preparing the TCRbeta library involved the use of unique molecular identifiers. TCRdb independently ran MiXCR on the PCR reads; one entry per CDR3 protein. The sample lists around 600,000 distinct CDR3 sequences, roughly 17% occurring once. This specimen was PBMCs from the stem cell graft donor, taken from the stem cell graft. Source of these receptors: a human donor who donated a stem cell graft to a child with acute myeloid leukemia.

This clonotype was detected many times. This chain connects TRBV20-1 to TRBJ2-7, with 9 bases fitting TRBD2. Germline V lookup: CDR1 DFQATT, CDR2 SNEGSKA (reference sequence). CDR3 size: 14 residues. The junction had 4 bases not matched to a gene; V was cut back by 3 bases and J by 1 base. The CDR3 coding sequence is TGCAGTGCTAGTGGGCTAGCGGGGTCCTACGAGCAGTACTTC. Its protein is CSASGLAGSYEQYF.

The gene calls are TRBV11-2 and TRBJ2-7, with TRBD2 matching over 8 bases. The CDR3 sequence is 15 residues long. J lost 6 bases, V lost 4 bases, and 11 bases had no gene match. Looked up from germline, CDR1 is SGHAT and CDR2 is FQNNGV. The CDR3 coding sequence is TGTGCCAGCAGCTCCCGAGGAGCGGGGGAAAGCGAGCAGTACTTC. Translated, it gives CASSSRGAGESEQYF.

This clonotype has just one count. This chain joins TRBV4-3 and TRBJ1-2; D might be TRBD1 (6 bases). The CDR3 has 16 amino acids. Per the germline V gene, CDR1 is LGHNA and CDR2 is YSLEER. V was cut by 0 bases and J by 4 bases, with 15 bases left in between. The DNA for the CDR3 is TGCGCCAGCAGCCAAGATTCAGGGGTTGGCTCCTATGGCTACACCTTC. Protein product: CASSQDSGVGSYGYTF.

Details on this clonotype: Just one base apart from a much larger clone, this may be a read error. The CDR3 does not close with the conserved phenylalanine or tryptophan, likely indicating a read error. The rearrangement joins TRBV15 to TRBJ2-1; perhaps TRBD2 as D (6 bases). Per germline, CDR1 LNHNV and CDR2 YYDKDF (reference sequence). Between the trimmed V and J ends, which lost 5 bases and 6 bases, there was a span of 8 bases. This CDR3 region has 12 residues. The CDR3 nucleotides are TGTGCCACCAGCGGAGGGATCAATGAGCAGTTCCTC. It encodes CATSGGINEQFL.

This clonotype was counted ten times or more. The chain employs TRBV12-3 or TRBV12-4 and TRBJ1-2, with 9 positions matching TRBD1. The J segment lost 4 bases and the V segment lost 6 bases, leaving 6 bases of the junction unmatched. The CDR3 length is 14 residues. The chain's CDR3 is CASSAGTGSYGYTF. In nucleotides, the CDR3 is TGTGCCAGCAGCGCCGGGACAGGGAGCTATGGCTACACCTTC.

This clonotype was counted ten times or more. The CDR3 DNA is TGTGCCAGCAGTCCCCGCGGTGCTGGGGCCAACGTCCTGACTTTC. This translates into CASSPRGAGANVLTF. V and J are TRBV12-3 or TRBV12-4 and TRBJ2-6, with D unresolved. The CDR3 sequence is 15 residues long. V was cut by 5 bases and J by 2 bases, with 10 bases left in between.

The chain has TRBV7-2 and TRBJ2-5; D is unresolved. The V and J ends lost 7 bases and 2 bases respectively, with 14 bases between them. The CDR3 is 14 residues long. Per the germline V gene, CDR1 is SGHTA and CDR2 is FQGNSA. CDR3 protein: CASTLKGAQETQYF. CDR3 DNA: TGTGCCAGCACCCTAAAGGGCGCACAAGAGACCCAGTACTTC.

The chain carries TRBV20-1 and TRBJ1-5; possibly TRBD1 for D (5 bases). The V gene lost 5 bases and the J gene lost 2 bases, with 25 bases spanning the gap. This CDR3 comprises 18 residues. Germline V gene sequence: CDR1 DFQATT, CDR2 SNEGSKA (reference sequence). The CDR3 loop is CSAQPGPGIGPRNQPQHF. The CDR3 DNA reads TGCAGTGCTCAGCCGGGACCGGGAATTGGTCCCCGCAATCAGCCCCAGCATTTT.

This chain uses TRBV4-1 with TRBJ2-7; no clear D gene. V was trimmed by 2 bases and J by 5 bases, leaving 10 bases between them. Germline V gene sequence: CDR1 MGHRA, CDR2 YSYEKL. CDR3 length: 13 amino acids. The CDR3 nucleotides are TGCGCCAGCAGCCAAATTCTAGGGAACGAGCAGTACTTC. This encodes CASSQILGNEQYF.

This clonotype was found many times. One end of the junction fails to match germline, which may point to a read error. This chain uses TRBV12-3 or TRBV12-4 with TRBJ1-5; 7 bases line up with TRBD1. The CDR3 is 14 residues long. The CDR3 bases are TGTGCCAGCAGTCTCAGGGGGGGAAATCAACCCCAGCATTTT. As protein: CASSLRGGNQPQHF.

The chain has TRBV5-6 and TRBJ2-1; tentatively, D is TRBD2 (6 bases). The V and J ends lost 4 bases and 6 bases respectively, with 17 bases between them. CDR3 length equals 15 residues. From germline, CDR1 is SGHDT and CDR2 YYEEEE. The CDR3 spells CASSPTGRGSNEQFF. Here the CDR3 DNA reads TGTGCCAGCAGCCCCACGGGGCGGGGTTCCAATGAGCAGTTCTTC. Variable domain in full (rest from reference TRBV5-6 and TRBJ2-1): DAGVTQSPTHLIKTRGQQVTLRCSPKSGHDTVSWYQQALGQGPQFIFQYYEEEERQRGNFPDRFSGHQFPNYSSELNVNALLLGDSALYLCASSPTGRGSNEQFFGPGTRLTVL.

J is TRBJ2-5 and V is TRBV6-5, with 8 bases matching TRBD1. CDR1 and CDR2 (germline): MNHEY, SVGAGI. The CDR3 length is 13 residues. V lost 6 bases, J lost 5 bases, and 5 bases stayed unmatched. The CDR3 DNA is TGTGCCAGCAGAATGACAGGGGTCGAGACCCAGTACTTC. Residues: CASRMTGVETQYF.

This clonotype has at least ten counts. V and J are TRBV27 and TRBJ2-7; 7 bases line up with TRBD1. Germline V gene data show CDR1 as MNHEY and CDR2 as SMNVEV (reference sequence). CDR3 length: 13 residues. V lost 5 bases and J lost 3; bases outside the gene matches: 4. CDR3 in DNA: TGTGCCAGCAGTCCGACAGGGATCTACGAGCAGTACTTC. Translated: CASSPTGIYEQYF.

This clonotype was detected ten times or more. The DNA of the CDR3 is TGCAGTGCTCACGCGAAAAGCTCCTACGAGCAGTACGTC. Translated, it gives CSAHAKSSYEQYV. The rearrangement uses TRBV20-1 and TRBJ2-7; D is uncertain. Germline values: CDR1 DFQATT, CDR2 SNEGSKA (reference sequence). V shed 5 bases and J shed 0 bases, with 11 bases lying between them. This CDR3 is built from 13 residues.

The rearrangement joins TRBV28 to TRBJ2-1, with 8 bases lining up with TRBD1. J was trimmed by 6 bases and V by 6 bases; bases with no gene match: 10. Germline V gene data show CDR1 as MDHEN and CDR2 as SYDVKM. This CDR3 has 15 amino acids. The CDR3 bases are TGTGCCAGCAGATCCCGGACAGGGCCTGTCAATGAGCAGTTCTTC. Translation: CASRSRTGPVNEQFF.

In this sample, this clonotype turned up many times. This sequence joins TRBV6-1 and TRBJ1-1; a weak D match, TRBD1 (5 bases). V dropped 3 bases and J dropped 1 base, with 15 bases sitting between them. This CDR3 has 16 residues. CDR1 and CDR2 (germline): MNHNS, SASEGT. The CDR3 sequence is CASSERAGTWNTEAFF. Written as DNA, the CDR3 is TGTGCCAGCAGTGAGCGCGCAGGGACGTGGAACACTGAAGCTTTCTTT.

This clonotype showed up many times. Here the CDR3 DNA reads TGTGCCAGCAGCTTGAACAGGAAGACGAACACTGAAGCTTTCTTT. Translating it yields CASSLNRKTNTEAFF. The gene calls are TRBV5-6 and TRBJ1-1, with TRBD1 as a possible D gene (5 bases). This CDR3 spans 15 amino acids. The V gene's germline CDR1 is SGHDT and CDR2 YYEEEE. V was clipped by 1 base and J by 1 base, with 11 bases between them.

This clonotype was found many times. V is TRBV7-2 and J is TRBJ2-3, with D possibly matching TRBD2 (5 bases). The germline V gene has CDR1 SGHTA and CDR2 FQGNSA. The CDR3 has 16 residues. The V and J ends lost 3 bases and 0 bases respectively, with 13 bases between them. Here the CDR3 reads CASSFGRWTSTDTQYF. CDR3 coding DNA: TGTGCCAGCAGCTTTGGACGCTGGACTAGCACAGATACGCAGTATTTT.